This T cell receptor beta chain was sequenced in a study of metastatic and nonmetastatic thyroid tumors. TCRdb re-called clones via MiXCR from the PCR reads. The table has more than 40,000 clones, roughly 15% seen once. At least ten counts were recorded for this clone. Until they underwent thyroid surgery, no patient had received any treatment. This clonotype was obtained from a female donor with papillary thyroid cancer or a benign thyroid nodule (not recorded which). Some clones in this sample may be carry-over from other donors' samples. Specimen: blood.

The DNA for the CDR3 is TGCAGTGCTAGACAGAACACTGAAGCTTTCTTT. It specifies CSARQNTEAFF. The chain has TRBV20-1 and TRBJ1-1; D not resolved. The CDR3 sequence is 11 residues long. CDR1 and CDR2 from the germline V gene are DFQATT and SNEGSKA (reference sequence). The V end lost 2 bases, the J end lost 1 base, and 2 bases lay between the germline ends.